This is a list of T cell receptor beta chains from one sample in a study of CD8+CD57+ T cells in acquired aplastic anemia. TCRdb processed the reads anew with MiXCR; each CDR3 protein has one entry. The data contain roughly 150,000 distinct CDR3 sequences, more than 45% of them singletons. Material for sequencing was sorted CD4+, CD8+, or CD8+CD57+ T cells (not recorded which) from PBMCs. Receptors were obtained from a human donor with aplastic anemia. CDR3s include the opening cysteine and the closing phenylalanine or tryptophan. Each record gives: clone size, D gene, V gene, J gene, CDR3 protein, CDR3 DNA. The D gene is left open where the match is weak. Size is stated for part of the rows, as once, few or many counts, or as a class when the clone is expanded.

few,TRBD1,TRBV29-1,TRBJ2-5,CSVEKGQGQETQYF,TGCAGCGTTGAGAAGGGACAGGGTCAAGAGACCCAGTACTTC
few,TRBD1,TRBV4-2,TRBJ1-1,CASSQRPGQGFAEAFF,TGTGCCAGCAGCCAACGGCCGGGACAGGGGTTTGCTGAAGCTTTCTTT
-,-,TRBV10-3,TRBJ1-5,CAIRSGSNQPQHF,TGTGCCATCAGGTCGGGTAGCAATCAGCCCCAGCATTTT
few,TRBD2,TRBV20-1,TRBJ2-3,CSAPLLAGGLDTQYF,TGCAGTGCTCCCCTTCTAGCGGGGGGGTTAGATACGCAGTATTTT
many,TRBD1,TRBV11-2,TRBJ2-1,CASSVGVIGTGSYNEQFF,TGTGCCAGCAGCGTCGGAGTTATAGGGACAGGGTCCTACAATGAGCAGTTCTTC
-,-,TRBV11-2,TRBJ2-3,CASSLVSGSTDTQYF,TGTGCCAGCAGCTTAGTATCCGGTAGCACAGATACGCAGTATTTT
-,TRBD2,TRBV20-1,TRBJ2-7,CSAEGASGNGYEQYF,TGCAGTGCTGAGGGGGCTAGCGGGAATGGGTACGAGCAGTACTTC
many,-,TRBV5-6,TRBJ2-7,CASSLNRAYEQYF,TGTGCCAGCAGCTTGAACAGGGCCTACGAGCAGTACTTC
few,TRBD1,TRBV2,TRBJ2-7,CAISPRTGGIYEQYF,TGTGCCATCAGTCCTAGGACAGGGGGAATTTACGAGCAGTACTTC
few,-,TRBV19,TRBJ1-5,CASTPTGISNQPQHF,TGTGCCAGTACCCCAACAGGGATTAGCAATCAGCCCCAGCATTTT
once,-,TRBV11-1,TRBJ1-4,CASSLGPLGERASEKLFF,TGTGCCAGCAGCTTAGGTCCATTGGGGGAACGAGCTAGTGAAAAACTGTTTTTT
-,-,TRBV2,TRBJ1-1,CASRTRARADTEAFF,TGTGCCAGCAGGACCCGGGCCAGGGCGGACACTGAAGCTTTCTTT
many,-,TRBV10-3,TRBJ2-1,CAIRYSDLYNEQFF,TGTGCCATCAGGTATTCCGACTTGTACAATGAGCAGTTCTTC
-,TRBD1,TRBV25-1,TRBJ2-7,CASSTGQGAYEQYF,TGTGCCAGCAGTACGGGACAGGGGGCCTACGAGCAGTACTTC
-,-,TRBV29-1,TRBJ2-7,CSVEDRAYEQYF,TGCAGCGTTGAAGACAGGGCCTACGAGCAGTACTTC
many,-,TRBV3-1,TRBJ1-6,CASGFGAGNSPLHF,TGTGCCAGCGGATTCGGGGCAGGTAATTCACCCCTCCACTTT
-,TRBD1,TRBV25-1,TRBJ2-5,CASSEDRGWTQYF,TGTGCCAGCAGTGAAGACAGGGGCTGGACCCAGTACTTC
-,-,TRBV12-3/TRBV12-4,TRBJ2-7,CASSPPSGQQYF,TGTGCCAGCAGTCCCCCTAGTGGGCAGCAGTACTTC
-,-,TRBV20-1,TRBJ2-6,CSARDFGNPTEAF,TGCAGTGCTAGAGATTTCGGCAATCCGACGGAAGCTTTC
-,-,TRBV10-3,TRBJ2-7,CAISEPFYEQYF,TGTGCCATCAGTGAGCCCTTCTACGAGCAGTACTTC
few,TRBD2,TRBV6-5,TRBJ2-1,CASSFLAGPVNEQFF,TGTGCCAGCAGTTTTCTAGCGGGGCCGGTCAATGAGCAGTTCTTC
-,-,TRBV19,TRBJ2-7,CASSAPRRTPYEQYF,TGTGCCAGTAGTGCGCCCCGGAGGACCCCCTACGAGCAGTACTTC
-,-,TRBV30,TRBJ2-2,CAWHQGNQDTGELFF,TGTGCCTGGCATCAGGGGAATCAGGACACCGGGGAGCTGTTTTTT
-,-,TRBV29-1,TRBJ1-1,CSVVSPNEALF,TGCAGCGTTGTCTCTCCTAATGAAGCTCTCTTT
-,TRBD2,TRBV7-2,TRBJ2-5,CASSANPGGQETQYF,TGTGCCAGCAGCGCTAATCCGGGGGGGCAGGAGACCCAGTACTTC
many,-,TRBV7-3,TRBJ2-2,CASSLGITGELFF,TGTGCCAGCAGCTTGGGAATTACCGGGGAGCTGTTTTTT
many,TRBD2,TRBV5-5,TRBJ2-1,CASSWGTSNEQFF,TGTGCCAGCAGCTGGGGGACTAGCAATGAGCAGTTCTTC
-,-,TRBV19,TRBJ1-1,CASSISNTEAFF,TGTGCCAGTAGTATCTCGAACACTGAAGCTTTCTTT
many,-,TRBV7-2,TRBJ1-2,CASSPGTSYGYTF,TGTGCCAGCAGCCCCGGGACAAGCTATGGCTACACCTTC
-,TRBD1,TRBV24-1,TRBJ2-3,CATSDTTGASTDTQYF,TGTGCCACCAGTGATACGACAGGGGCTAGCACAGATACGCAGTATTTT
-,-,TRBV10-3,TRBJ2-1,CAISESPSSRWNEQFF,TGTGCCATCAGTGAGTCCCCCTCCTCAAGGTGGAATGAGCAGTTCTTC
many,-,TRBV19,TRBJ1-3,CASSLAPAGVGNTIYF,TGTGCCAGTAGCTTAGCGCCGGCAGGGGTCGGAAACACCATATATTTT
many,-,TRBV12-3/TRBV12-4,TRBJ1-6,CASSTAHSPLHF,TGTGCCAGCAGTACCGCCCATTCACCCCTCCACTTT